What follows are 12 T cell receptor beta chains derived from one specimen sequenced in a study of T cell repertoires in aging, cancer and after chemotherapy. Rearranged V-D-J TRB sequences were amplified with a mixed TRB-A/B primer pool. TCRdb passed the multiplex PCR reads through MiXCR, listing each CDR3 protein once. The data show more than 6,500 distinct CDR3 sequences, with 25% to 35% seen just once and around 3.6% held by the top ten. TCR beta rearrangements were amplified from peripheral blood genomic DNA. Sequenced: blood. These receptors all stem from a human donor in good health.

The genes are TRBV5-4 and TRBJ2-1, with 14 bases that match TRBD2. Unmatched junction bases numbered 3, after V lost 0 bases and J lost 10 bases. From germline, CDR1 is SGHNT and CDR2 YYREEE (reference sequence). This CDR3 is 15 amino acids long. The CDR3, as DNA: TGTGCCAGCAGCTTGGGACTAGCGGGGGGGGACGAGCAGTTCTTC. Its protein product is CASSLGLAGGDEQFF. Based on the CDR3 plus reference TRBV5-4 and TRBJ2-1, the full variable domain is ETGVTQSPTHLIKTRGQQVTLRCSSQSGHNTVSWYQQALGQGPQFIFQYYREEENGRGNFPPRFSGLQFPNYSSELNVNALELDDSALYLCASSLGLAGGDEQFFGPGTRLTVL.

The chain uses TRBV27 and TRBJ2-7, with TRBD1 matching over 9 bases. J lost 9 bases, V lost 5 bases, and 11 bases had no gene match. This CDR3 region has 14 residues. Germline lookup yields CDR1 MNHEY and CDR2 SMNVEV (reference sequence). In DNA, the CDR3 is TGTGCCAGCAGTAGCGGGACAGGGCCTGACCGGCAGTACTTC. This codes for CASSSGTGPDRQYF.

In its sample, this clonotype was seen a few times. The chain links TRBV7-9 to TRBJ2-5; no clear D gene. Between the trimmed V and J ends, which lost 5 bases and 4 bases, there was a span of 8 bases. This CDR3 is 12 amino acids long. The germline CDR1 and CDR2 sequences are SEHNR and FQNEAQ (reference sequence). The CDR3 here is CASSKAGETQYF. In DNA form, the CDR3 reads TGTGCCAGCAGCAAAGCCGGAGAGACCCAGTACTTC. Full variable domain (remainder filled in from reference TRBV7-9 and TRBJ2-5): DTGVSQNPRHKITKRGQNVTFRCDPISEHNRLYWYRQTLGQGPEFLTYFQNEAQLEKSRLLSDRFSAERPKGSFSTLEIQRTEQGDSAMYLCASSKAGETQYFGPGTRLLVL.

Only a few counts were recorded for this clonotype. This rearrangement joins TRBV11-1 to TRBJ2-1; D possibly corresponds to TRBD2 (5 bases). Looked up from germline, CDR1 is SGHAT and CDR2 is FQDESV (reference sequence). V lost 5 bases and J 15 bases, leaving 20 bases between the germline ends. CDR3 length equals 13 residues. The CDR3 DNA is TGTGCCAGCAGCACGACGGTACTCACCGGGATGTTCTTC. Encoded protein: CASSTTVLTGMFF.

The CDR3 loop reads CASSQTPQGGYGYTF. CDR3 DNA: TGTGCCAGCAGCCAGACCCCACAGGGAGGTTATGGCTACACCTTC. The rearrangement uses TRBV7-2 and TRBJ1-2; TRBD1 might be the D (6 bases). The CDR3 totals 15 residues. Trimming left V 5 bases short and J 5 bases short, with 18 bases between. From germline, CDR1 is SGHTA and CDR2 FQGNSA.

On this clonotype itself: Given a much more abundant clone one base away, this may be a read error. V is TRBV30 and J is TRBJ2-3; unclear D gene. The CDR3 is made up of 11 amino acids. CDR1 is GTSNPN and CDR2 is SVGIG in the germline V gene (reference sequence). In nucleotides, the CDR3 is TGTGTCTGGAGCAACTCGGATACGCAGTATTTT. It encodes CVWSNSDTQYF.

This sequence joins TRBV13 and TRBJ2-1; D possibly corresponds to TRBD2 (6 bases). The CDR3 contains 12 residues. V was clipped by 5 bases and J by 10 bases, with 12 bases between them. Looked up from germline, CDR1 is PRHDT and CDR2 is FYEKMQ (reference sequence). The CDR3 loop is CASSPRRGEQFF. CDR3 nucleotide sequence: TGTGCCAGCAGCCCCCGGCGGGGCGAGCAGTTCTTC.

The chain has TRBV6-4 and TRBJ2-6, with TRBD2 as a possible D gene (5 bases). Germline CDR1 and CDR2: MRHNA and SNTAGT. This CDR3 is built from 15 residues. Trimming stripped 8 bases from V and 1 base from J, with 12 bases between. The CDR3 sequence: CASAAGESGANVLTF. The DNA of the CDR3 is TGTGCCAGCGCGGCTGGGGAGTCTGGGGCCAACGTCCTGACTTTC.

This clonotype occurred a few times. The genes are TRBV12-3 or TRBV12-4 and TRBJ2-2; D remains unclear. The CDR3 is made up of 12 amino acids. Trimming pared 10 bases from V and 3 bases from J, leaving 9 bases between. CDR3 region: CATVKDTGELFF. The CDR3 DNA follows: TGTGCCACCGTGAAGGACACCGGGGAGCTGTTTTTT.

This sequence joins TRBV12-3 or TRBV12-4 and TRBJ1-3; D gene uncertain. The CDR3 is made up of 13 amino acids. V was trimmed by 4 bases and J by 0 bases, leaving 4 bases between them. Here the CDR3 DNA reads TGTGCCAGCAGTTCCAGCTCTGGAAACACCATATATTTT. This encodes CASSSSSGNTIYF.

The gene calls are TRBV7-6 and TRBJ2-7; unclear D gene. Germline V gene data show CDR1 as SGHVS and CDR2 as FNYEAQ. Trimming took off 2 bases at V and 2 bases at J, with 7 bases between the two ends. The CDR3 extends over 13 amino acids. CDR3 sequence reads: CASSLNMAYEQYF. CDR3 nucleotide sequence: TGTGCCAGCAGCTTAAATATGGCCTACGAGCAGTACTTC. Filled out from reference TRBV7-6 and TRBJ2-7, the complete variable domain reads GAGVSQSPRYKVTKRGQDVALRCDPISGHVSLYWYRQALGQGPEFLTYFNYEAQQDKSGLPNDRFSAERPEGSISTLTIQRTEQRDSAMYRCASSLNMAYEQYFGPGTRLTVT.

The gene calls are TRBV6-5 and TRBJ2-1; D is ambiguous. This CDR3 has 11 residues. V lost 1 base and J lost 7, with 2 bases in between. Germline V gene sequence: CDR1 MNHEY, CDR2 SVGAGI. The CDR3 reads CASSYFNEQFF. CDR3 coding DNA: TGTGCCAGCAGTTACTTTAATGAGCAGTTCTTC.